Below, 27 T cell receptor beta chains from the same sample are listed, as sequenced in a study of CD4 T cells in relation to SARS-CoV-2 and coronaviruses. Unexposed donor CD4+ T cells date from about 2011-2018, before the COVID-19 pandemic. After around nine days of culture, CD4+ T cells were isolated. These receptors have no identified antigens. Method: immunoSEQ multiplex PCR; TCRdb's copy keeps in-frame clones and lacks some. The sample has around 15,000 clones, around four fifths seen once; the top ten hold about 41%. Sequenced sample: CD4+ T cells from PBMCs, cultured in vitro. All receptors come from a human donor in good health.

CDR3 protein: CASSAARTSALSTDTQYF. The CDR3 nucleotides read TGTGCCAGCAGTGCCGCCCGTACTAGCGCTCTTAGCACAGATACGCAGTATTTT. The chain carries TRBV6-1 and TRBJ2-3; 7 bases match TRBD2. CDR3 size: 18 residues. V shed 4 bases and J 0 bases; nucleotides not matched to a gene: 13. Per the germline V gene, CDR1 is MNHNS and CDR2 is SASEGT.

The chain's CDR3 is CASSRSGTGGSYEQFF. The CDR3 DNA reads as TGTGCCAGTAGTAGATCCGGGACAGGGGGATCGTATGAGCAGTTCTTC. V is TRBV19 and J is TRBJ2-1, with 11 positions matching TRBD1. V was pared by 4 bases and J by 8 bases, with 10 bases of the junction left unmatched. The CDR3 extends over 16 amino acids. Germline V gene data show CDR1 as LNHDA and CDR2 as SQIVND (reference sequence).

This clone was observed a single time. The CDR3 sequence is CASSDGLATYNEQFF. CDR3 nucleotides: TGTGCCAGCAGTGACGGACTAGCAACCTACAATGAGCAGTTCTTC. V is TRBV11-2 and J is TRBJ2-1, with 8 bases fitting TRBD2. The CDR3 has 15 residues. Germline CDR1 is SGHAT and CDR2 is FQNNGV. The V segment lost 6 bases and the J segment 2 bases; nucleotides outside the gene matches: 6.

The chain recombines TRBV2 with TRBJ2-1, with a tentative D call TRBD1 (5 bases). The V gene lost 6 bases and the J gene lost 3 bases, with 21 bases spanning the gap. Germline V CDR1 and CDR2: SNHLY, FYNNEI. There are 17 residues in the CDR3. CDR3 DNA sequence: TGTGCCAGCAGGCTTTTCAGGGCCCAAAGAGACTACAATGAGCAGTTCTTC. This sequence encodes CASRLFRAQRDYNEQFF. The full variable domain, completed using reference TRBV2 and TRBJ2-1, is EPEVTQTPSHQVTQMGQEVILRCVPISNHLYFYWYRQILGQKVEFLVSFYNNEISEKSEIFDDQFSVERPDGSNFTLKIRSTKLEDSAMYFCASRLFRAQRDYNEQFFGPGTRLTVL.

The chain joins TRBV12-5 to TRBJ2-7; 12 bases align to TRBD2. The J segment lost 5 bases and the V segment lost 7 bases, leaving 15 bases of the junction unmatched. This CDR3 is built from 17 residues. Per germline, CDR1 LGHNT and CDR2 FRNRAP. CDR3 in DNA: TGTGCTAGTGCTTTTTTGGTGACTAGCGGGAGTTCCGACGAGCAGTACTTC. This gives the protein CASAFLVTSGSSDEQYF.

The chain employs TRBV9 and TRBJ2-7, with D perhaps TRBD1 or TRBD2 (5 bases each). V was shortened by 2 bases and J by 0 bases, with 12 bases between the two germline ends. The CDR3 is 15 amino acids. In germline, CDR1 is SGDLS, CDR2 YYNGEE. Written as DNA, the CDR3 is TGTGCCAGCAGCGTGGGACGGGGAAGCTCCTACGAGCAGTACTTC. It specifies CASSVGRGSSYEQYF.

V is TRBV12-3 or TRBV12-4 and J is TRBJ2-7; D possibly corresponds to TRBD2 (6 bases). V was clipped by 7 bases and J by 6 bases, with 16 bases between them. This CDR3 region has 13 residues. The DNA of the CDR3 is TGTGCCAGCACCCCAAGTCGGGGGAGCGAGCAGTACTTC. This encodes CASTPSRGSEQYF.

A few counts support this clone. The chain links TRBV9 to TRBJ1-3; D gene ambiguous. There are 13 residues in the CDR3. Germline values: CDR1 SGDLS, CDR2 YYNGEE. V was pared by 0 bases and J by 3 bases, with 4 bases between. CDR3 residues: CASSVEGGNTIYF. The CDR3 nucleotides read TGTGCCAGCAGCGTAGAAGGTGGAAACACCATATATTTT.

The CDR3 sequence: CASSSDTYTGELFF. The CDR3 DNA reads as TGTGCCAGCAGTTCCGACACTTACACCGGGGAGCTGTTTTTT. The chain joins TRBV5-4 to TRBJ2-2; D is uncertain. The ends were cut back, 5 bases at V and 3 bases at J, with 11 bases in the middle. The CDR3 has 14 amino acids. CDR1 SGHNT and CDR2 YYREEE come from the germline V gene (reference sequence). Drawing the rest from reference TRBV5-4 and TRBJ2-2, the complete variable domain is ETGVTQSPTHLIKTRGQQVTLRCSSQSGHNTVSWYQQALGQGPQFIFQYYREEENGRGNFPPRFSGLQFPNYSSELNVNALELDDSALYLCASSSDTYTGELFFGEGSRLTVL.

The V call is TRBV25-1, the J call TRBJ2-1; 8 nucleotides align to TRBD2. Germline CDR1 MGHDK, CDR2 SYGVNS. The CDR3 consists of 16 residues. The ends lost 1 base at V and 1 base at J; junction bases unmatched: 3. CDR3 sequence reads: CASSESSSGSYNEQFF. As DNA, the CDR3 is TGTGCCAGCAGTGAATCGTCTAGCGGGTCCTACAATGAGCAGTTCTTC.

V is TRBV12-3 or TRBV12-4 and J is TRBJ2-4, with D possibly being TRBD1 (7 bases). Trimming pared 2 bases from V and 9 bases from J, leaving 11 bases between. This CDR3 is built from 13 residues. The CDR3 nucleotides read TGTGCCAGCAGTTTAACCCAGGGGGGCATTCAGTACTTC. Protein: CASSLTQGGIQYF.

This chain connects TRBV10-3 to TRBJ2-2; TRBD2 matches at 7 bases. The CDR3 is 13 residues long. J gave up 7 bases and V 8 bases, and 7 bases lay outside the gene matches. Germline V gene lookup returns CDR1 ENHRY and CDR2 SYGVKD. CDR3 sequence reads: CAIGRAGGGELFF. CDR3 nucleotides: TGTGCCATCGGGAGGGCCGGGGGCGGGGAGCTGTTTTTT.

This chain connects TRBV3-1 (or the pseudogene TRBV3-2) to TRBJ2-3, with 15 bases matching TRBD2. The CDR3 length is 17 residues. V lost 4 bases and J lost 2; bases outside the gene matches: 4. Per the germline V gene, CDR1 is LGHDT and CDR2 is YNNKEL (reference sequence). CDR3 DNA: TGTGCCAGCAGCCGTCGGACTAGCGGGAGGGCCACAGATACGCAGTATTTT. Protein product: CASSRRTSGRATDTQYF.

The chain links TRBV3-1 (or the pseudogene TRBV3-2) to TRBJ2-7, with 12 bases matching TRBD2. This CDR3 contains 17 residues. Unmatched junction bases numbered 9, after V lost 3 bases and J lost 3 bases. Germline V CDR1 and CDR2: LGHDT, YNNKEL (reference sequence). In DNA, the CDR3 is TGTGCCAGCAGCCAGCATAACCCGGGACTAGCGGGCTACGAGCAGTACTTC. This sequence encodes CASSQHNPGLAGYEQYF.

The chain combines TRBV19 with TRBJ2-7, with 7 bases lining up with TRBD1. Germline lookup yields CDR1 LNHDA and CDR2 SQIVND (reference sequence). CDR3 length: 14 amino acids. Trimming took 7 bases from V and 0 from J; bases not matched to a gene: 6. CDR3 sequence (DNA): TGTGCCAGTATGGAGACAGGGTCCTCCTACGAGCAGTACTTC. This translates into CASMETGSSYEQYF.

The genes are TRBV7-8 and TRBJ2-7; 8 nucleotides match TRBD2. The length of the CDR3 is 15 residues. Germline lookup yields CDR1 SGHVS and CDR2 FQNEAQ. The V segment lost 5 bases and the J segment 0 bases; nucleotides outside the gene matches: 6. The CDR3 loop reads CASSPLAVSSYEQYF. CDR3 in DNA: TGTGCCAGCAGCCCACTAGCGGTAAGCTCCTACGAGCAGTACTTC.

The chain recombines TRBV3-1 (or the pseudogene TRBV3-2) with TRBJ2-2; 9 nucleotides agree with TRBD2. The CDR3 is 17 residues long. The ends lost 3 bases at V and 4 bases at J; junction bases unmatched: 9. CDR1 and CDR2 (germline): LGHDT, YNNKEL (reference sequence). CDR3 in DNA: TGTGCCAGCAGCCATACCCGGACTAGCGTGAGCACCGGGGAGCTGTTTTTT. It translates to CASSHTRTSVSTGELFF.

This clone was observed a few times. This CDR3 is CASSPTWTRRTGENTEAFF. The CDR3 DNA is TGCGCCAGCAGCCCCACTTGGACACGGAGGACAGGCGAGAACACTGAAGCTTTCTTT. This chain connects TRBV4-1 to TRBJ1-1; 7 bases line up with TRBD1. After removal of 4 bases from V and 1 base from J, the junction contained 18 bases not matched to a gene. Germline CDR1 reads MGHRA; CDR2 reads YSYEKL. The CDR3 is 19 amino acids.

The CDR3 loop reads CASSPPGGSSYEQYF. The CDR3 DNA is TGTGCCAGCTCACCACCTGGGGGTTCCAGCTACGAGCAGTACTTC. J is TRBJ2-7 and V is TRBV18; TRBD1 or TRBD2 may be the D gene (5 bases each). Trimming took 0 bases from V and 3 from J, leaving 12 bases between them. Germline-derived CDR1 and CDR2 are KGHSH and LQKENI. The CDR3 is 15 amino acids.

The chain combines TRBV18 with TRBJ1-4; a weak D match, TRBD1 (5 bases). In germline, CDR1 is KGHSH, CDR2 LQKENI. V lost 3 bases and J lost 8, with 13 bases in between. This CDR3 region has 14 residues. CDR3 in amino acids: CASSPSTGGEKLFF. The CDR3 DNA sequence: TGTGCCAGCTCACCGTCTACAGGCGGCGAAAAACTGTTTTTT. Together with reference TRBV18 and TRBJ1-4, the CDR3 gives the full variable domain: NAGVMQNPRHLVRRRGQEARLRCSPMKGHSHVYWYRQLPEEGLKFMVYLQKENIIDESGMPKERFSAEFPKEGPSILRIQQVVRGDSAAYFCASSPSTGGEKLFFGSGTQLSVL.

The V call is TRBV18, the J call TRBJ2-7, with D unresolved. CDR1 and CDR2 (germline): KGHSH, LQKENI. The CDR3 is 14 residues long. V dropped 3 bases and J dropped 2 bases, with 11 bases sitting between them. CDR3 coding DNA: TGTGCCAGCTCACCGGCCAGGTTAGCCTACGAGCAGTACTTC. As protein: CASSPARLAYEQYF.

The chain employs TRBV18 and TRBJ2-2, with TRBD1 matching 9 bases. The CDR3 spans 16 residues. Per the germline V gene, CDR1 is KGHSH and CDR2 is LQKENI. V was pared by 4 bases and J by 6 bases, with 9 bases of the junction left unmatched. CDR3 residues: CASSLNRGQGSGELFF. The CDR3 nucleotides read TGTGCCAGCTCACTAAACCGCGGACAGGGGTCCGGGGAGCTGTTTTTT.

As DNA, the CDR3 is TGTGCCAGCACCTCAGGACAGGGGGCCCGGCCCCAGCATTTT. Amino acid sequence: CASTSGQGARPQHF. The rearrangement joins TRBV28 to TRBJ1-5; 11 bases agree with TRBD1. The CDR3 has 14 residues. V dropped 7 bases and J dropped 9; count of bases not matched to a gene: 8. The germline V gene has CDR1 MDHEN and CDR2 SYDVKM.

CDR3 residues: CAIFNVASGANVLTF. DNA of the CDR3: TGCGCCATCTTTAACGTGGCCTCTGGGGCCAACGTCCTGACTTTC. The rearrangement joins TRBV10-1 to TRBJ2-6, with D unresolved. Trimming shortened V by 10 bases and J by 0 bases, and 13 bases separated the two germline ends. Germline CDR1 is WNHNN and CDR2 is SYGVQD (reference sequence). The CDR3 loop spans 15 amino acids.

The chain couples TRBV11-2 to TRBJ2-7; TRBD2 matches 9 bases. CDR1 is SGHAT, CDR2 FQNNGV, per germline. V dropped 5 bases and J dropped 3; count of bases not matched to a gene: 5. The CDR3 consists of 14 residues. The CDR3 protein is CASSTTSGGYEQYF. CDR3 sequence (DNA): TGTGCCAGCAGCACGACTAGCGGAGGCTACGAGCAGTACTTC.

Written as DNA, the CDR3 is TGTGCCAGCAGCGTAGGTTCAGAAGAGACCCAGTACTTC. Protein product: CASSVGSEETQYF. The V and J genes are TRBV9 and TRBJ2-5; D unresolved. Trimming cost V 0 bases and J 3 bases, with 6 bases left between them. Germline assignment: CDR1 SGDLS and CDR2 YYNGEE. The CDR3 has 13 residues.

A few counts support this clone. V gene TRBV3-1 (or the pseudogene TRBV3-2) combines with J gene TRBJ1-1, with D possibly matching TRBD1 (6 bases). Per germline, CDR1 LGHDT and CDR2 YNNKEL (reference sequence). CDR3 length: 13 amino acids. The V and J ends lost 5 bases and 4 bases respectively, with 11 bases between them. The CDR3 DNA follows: TGTGCCAGCAGCGCACAGGGAATCACTGAAGCTTTCTTT. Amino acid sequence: CASSAQGITEAFF.